The clone carrying this TCR beta chain has a count of ten or more. Its antigen remains unknown. CDR1 and CDR2 (germline): MNHEY, SVGAGI. Trimming removed 0 bases from V and 9 bases from J; junction bases left unmatched: 17. CDR3 length: 18 residues. This sample was taken from a study of response to subunit inactivated influenza vaccine. Study findings and constraints: Authors suggested each seasonal influenza vaccination recruits few new T cells.

TCRdb called the RT-PCR reads again in MiXCR, with one record for every CDR3 protein. The data hold 600,000 to 700,000 distinct CDR3 sequences, with 14% observed a single time. The V and J genes are TRBV6-5 and TRBJ2-1; 7 positions match TRBD2. This sequence was found in a man aged 50-59 years who received an inactivated influenza vaccine. Sequences were derived from PBMCs from blood, sampled 14 days before vaccination. The CDR3 nucleotides are TGTGCCAGCAGTTACTCGATTTCACCGGGAGGACCGGGGCGTGAGCAGTTCTTC. This translates into CASSYSISPGGPGREQFF.